This section outlines one TCR beta chain sequence together with its context. Its antigen is still unknown. From the reads, TCRdb called clonotypes with MiXCR, one entry per CDR3 protein. The data show around 71,000 distinct CDR3 sequences, 20% seen once. Germline V gene data show CDR1 as LGHDT and CDR2 as YNNKEL (reference sequence). The CDR3 runs 17 residues. V shed 0 bases and J shed 11 bases, with 22 bases lying between them. These data belong to a study of T cell repertoires in cytomegalovirus infection. Overall study: TCR beta signatures that were public indicated CMV infection and matching HLA type. Study results and limitations: Totalled public TCR beta family frequency picked out people who carried CMV plus the relevant HLA. CMV-specific HLA-C-restricted TCR beta clonotypes dominated the ex vivo response.

This rearrangement joins TRBV3-1 to TRBJ1-4, with a weak D call TRBD1 (6 bases). The source of this sequence is a human donor in good health (CMV status not recorded). Some clones in this sample may be carry-over from other donors' samples. The sequencing here drew on CD8+ T cells from cultured PBMCs, taken from culture after CMV antigen stimulation. This chain's CDR3 is CASSQELGQLLMRKLFF. CDR3 in DNA: TGTGCCAGCAGCCAAGAGCTTGGACAGCTACTAATGAGGAAACTGTTTTTT. The whole variable domain, filled in from reference TRBV3-1 and TRBJ1-4, reads DTAVSQTPKYLVTQMGNDKSIKCEQNLGHDTMYWYKQDSKKFLKIMFSYNNKELIINETVPNRFSPKSPDKAHLNLHINSLELGDSAVYFCASSQELGQLLMRKLFFGSGTQLSVL.